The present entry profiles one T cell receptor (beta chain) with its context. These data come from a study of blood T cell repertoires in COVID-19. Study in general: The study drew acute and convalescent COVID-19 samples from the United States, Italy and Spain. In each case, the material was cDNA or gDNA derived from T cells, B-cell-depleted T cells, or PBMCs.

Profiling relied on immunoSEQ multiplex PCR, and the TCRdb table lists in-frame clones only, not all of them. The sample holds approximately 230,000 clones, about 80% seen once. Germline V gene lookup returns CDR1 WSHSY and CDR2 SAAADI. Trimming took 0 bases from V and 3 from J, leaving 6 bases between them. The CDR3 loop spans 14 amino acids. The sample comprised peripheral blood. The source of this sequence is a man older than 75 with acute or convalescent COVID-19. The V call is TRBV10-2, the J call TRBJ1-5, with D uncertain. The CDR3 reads CASSESGSNQPQHF. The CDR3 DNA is TGCGCCAGCAGTGAGTCCGGGTCCAATCAGCCCCAGCATTTT.